The rows below give T cell receptor beta chains drawn from one sample of a study of blood T cell repertoires in COVID-19. TCRdb's copy holds only in-frame clones and misses some; the assay was immunoSEQ multiplex PCR. Among 300,000 to 450,000 clones, around 89% were seen once, and the ten largest hold around 3%. The sequencing sample was made of peripheral blood. These receptor sequences come from a woman in her twenties or thirties with COVID-19, enrolled during active disease. Each CDR3 is given with its conserved first and last residue. The D gene is left open where the match is weak. The size field is filled for only some rows; it gives once, few, many or a size class.

j_gene: TRBJ1-3
d_gene: .
v_gene: TRBV10-3
abundance: .
CDR3aa: CAISEPGQRNTIYF
CDR3nt: TGTGCCATCAGTGAGCCTGGACAGAGAAACACCATATATTTT

j_gene: TRBJ2-3
d_gene: TRBD1
v_gene: TRBV19
abundance: once
CDR3aa: CASSNFWDRGANGTDTQYF
CDR3nt: TGTGCCAGTAGTAACTTTTGGGACAGGGGGGCTAATGGCACAGATACGCAGTATTTT

j_gene: TRBJ1-2
d_gene: .
v_gene: TRBV18
abundance: .
CDR3aa: CASSPGADNNYGYTF
CDR3nt: TGTGCCAGCTCACCAGGGGCAGATAATAACTATGGCTACACCTTC

j_gene: TRBJ2-5
d_gene: .
v_gene: TRBV18
abundance: .
CDR3aa: CASSPLAAQETQYF
CDR3nt: TGTGCCAGCTCCCCTTTAGCGGCCCAAGAGACCCAGTACTTC

j_gene: TRBJ1-2
d_gene: TRBD1
v_gene: TRBV4-3
abundance: .
CDR3aa: CASSQDQGDGYTF
CDR3nt: TGCGCCAGCAGCCAGGATCAGGGGGACGGCTACACCTTC

j_gene: TRBJ1-1
d_gene: TRBD1
v_gene: TRBV6-2/TRBV6-3
abundance: .
CDR3aa: CASSYGQGAGEAFF
CDR3nt: TGTGCCAGCAGTTACGGCCAGGGGGCCGGTGAAGCTTTCTTT

j_gene: TRBJ2-3
d_gene: TRBD1
v_gene: TRBV19
abundance: .
CDR3aa: CASSSDRGAYDTQYF
CDR3nt: TGTGCCAGTAGTTCTGACAGGGGGGCTTATGATACGCAGTATTTT

j_gene: TRBJ1-2
d_gene: TRBD1
v_gene: TRBV6-5
abundance: .
CDR3aa: CASTRGQGLGYTF
CDR3nt: TGTGCCAGCACCAGGGGACAGGGGCTTGGCTACACCTTC

j_gene: TRBJ1-2
d_gene: .
v_gene: TRBV7-2
abundance: .
CDR3aa: CASSLGSGYSGGYTF
CDR3nt: TGTGCCAGCAGCTTAGGGTCAGGTTATTCTGGTGGCTACACCTTC

j_gene: TRBJ1-1
d_gene: .
v_gene: TRBV29-1
abundance: once
CDR3aa: CSAGPRAQGLTEAFF
CDR3nt: TGCAGCGCCGGGCCCAGGGCCCAAGGGCTCACTGAAGCTTTCTTT

j_gene: TRBJ2-1
d_gene: TRBD2
v_gene: TRBV29-1
abundance: .
CDR3aa: CSVEGSAGGTNEQFF
CDR3nt: TGCAGCGTTGAAGGGAGTGCGGGAGGGACTAATGAGCAGTTCTTC

j_gene: TRBJ2-3
d_gene: .
v_gene: TRBV2
abundance: .
CDR3aa: CASRKRASTDTQYF
CDR3nt: TGTGCCAGCCGCAAGCGGGCCAGCACAGATACGCAGTATTTT

j_gene: TRBJ1-1
d_gene: .
v_gene: TRBV11-2
abundance: .
CDR3aa: CASSLAPGGGTEAFF
CDR3nt: TGTGCCAGCAGCTTAGCGCCTGGGGGGGGAACTGAAGCTTTCTTT

j_gene: TRBJ1-5
d_gene: .
v_gene: TRBV7-9
abundance: .
CDR3aa: CASSSGDQPQHF
CDR3nt: TGTGCCAGCAGCTCAGGGGATCAGCCCCAGCATTTT

j_gene: TRBJ1-3
d_gene: .
v_gene: TRBV18
abundance: .
CDR3aa: CASSPPTGSGNTIYF
CDR3nt: TGTGCCAGCTCACCACCCACAGGCTCTGGAAACACCATATATTTT

j_gene: TRBJ1-2
d_gene: .
v_gene: TRBV4-1
abundance: .
CDR3aa: CASSQGWQASYGYTF
CDR3nt: TGCGCCAGCAGCCAAGGGTGGCAGGCCTCCTATGGCTACACCTTC

j_gene: TRBJ2-1
d_gene: TRBD2
v_gene: TRBV5-5
abundance: .
CDR3aa: CASSLRPIAGGARLFNEQFF
CDR3nt: TGTGCCAGCAGCTTGCGGCCTATAGCGGGGGGCGCCAGACTTTTCAATGAGCAGTTCTTC

j_gene: TRBJ2-1
d_gene: TRBD2
v_gene: TRBV7-2
abundance: .
CDR3aa: CASSLRERGLNNEQFF
CDR3nt: TGTGCCAGCAGCTTGCGGGAGCGGGGACTGAACAATGAGCAGTTCTTC

j_gene: TRBJ2-7
d_gene: TRBD1
v_gene: TRBV27
abundance: .
CDR3aa: CASSEGQGSYEQYF
CDR3nt: TGTGCCAGCAGTGAGGGACAGGGTTCCTACGAGCAGTACTTC

j_gene: TRBJ1-5
d_gene: .
v_gene: TRBV25-1
abundance: once
CDR3aa: CASGEGRKNNQPQHF
CDR3nt: TGTGCCAGCGGGGAGGGCCGGAAGAACAATCAGCCCCAGCATTTT

j_gene: TRBJ1-1
d_gene: .
v_gene: TRBV30
abundance: .
CDR3aa: CAWSVWGPVQPVTPVTEAFF
CDR3nt: TGTGCCTGGAGTGTGTGGGGCCCCGTTCAACCAGTGACCCCAGTGACTGAAGCTTTCTTT

j_gene: TRBJ2-1
d_gene: TRBD2
v_gene: TRBV4-2
abundance: .
CDR3aa: CASSQDLPSGLAGRSSYNEQFF
CDR3nt: TGTGCCAGCAGCCAAGACTTACCGTCTGGACTAGCGGGAAGGAGCTCCTACAATGAGCAGTTCTTC

j_gene: TRBJ1-6
d_gene: TRBD1
v_gene: TRBV4-1
abundance: once
CDR3aa: CASSQRDRGSPLHF
CDR3nt: TGCGCCAGCAGCCAACGGGACAGGGGTTCACCCCTCCACTTT

j_gene: TRBJ1-2
d_gene: TRBD1
v_gene: TRBV4-3
abundance: .
CDR3aa: CASSQTTGGYGYTF
CDR3nt: TGCGCCAGCAGCCAAACGACAGGGGGCTATGGCTACACCTTC

j_gene: TRBJ1-5
d_gene: TRBD1
v_gene: TRBV6-6
abundance: .
CDR3aa: CASRDNEGAQQPQHF
CDR3nt: TGTGCCAGCAGAGATAATGAGGGGGCTCAACAGCCCCAGCATTTT

j_gene: TRBJ2-2
d_gene: TRBD2
v_gene: TRBV5-4
abundance: .
CDR3aa: CASSLEAAGGTGELFF
CDR3nt: TGTGCCAGCAGCTTGGAGGCTGCGGGAGGGACCGGGGAGCTGTTTTTT

j_gene: TRBJ1-5
d_gene: .
v_gene: TRBV6-5
abundance: .
CDR3aa: CASIGGAGQPQHF
CDR3nt: TGTGCCAGCATAGGGGGGGCTGGGCAGCCCCAGCATTTT

j_gene: TRBJ2-2
d_gene: TRBD2
v_gene: TRBV14
abundance: few
CDR3aa: CASSQYASGSDNTGELFF
CDR3nt: TGTGCCAGCAGCCAATATGCTAGCGGGAGTGATAACACCGGGGAGCTGTTTTTT

j_gene: TRBJ1-2
d_gene: TRBD1
v_gene: TRBV5-6
abundance: .
CDR3aa: CASSSPGQTFYGYTF
CDR3nt: TGTGCCAGCAGCTCACCGGGACAGACATTCTATGGCTACACCTTC

j_gene: TRBJ1-5
d_gene: .
v_gene: TRBV12-5
abundance: .
CDR3aa: CASGPPSPTGSNSNQPQHF
CDR3nt: TGTGCTAGTGGTCCGCCATCGCCAACAGGATCCAATAGCAATCAGCCCCAGCATTTT

j_gene: TRBJ2-3
d_gene: .
v_gene: TRBV21-1
abundance: once
CDR3aa: CASSKARTSSSSPDTQYF
CDR3nt: TGTGCCAGCAGCAAAGCCCGGACTAGCTCTTCTAGCCCAGATACGCAGTATTTT

j_gene: TRBJ2-5
d_gene: .
v_gene: TRBV28
abundance: .
CDR3aa: CATQDSVIQETQYF
CDR3nt: TGTGCCACCCAGGATAGCGTAATTCAAGAGACCCAGTACTTC

j_gene: TRBJ1-1
d_gene: .
v_gene: TRBV7-9
abundance: .
CDR3aa: CASSLKGWGENTEAFF
CDR3nt: TGTGCCAGCAGCTTAAAGGGGTGGGGGGAGAACACTGAAGCTTTCTTT

j_gene: TRBJ1-2
d_gene: .
v_gene: TRBV6-5
abundance: .
CDR3aa: CASSTGGELNYGYTF
CDR3nt: TGTGCCAGCAGTACCGGGGGGGAGCTTAACTATGGCTACACCTTC

j_gene: TRBJ1-3
d_gene: .
v_gene: TRBV30
abundance: few
CDR3aa: CAWSVGGTAGNTIYF
CDR3nt: TGTGCCTGGAGTGTGGGGGGGACCGCGGGAAACACCATATATTTT

j_gene: TRBJ2-5
d_gene: TRBD2
v_gene: TRBV29-1
abundance: .
CDR3aa: CSVVLAGGGETQYF
CDR3nt: TGCAGCGTCGTTCTAGCGGGAGGGGGAGAGACCCAGTACTTC

j_gene: TRBJ2-7
d_gene: .
v_gene: TRBV19
abundance: .
CDR3aa: CATGAPSYEQYF
CDR3nt: TGTGCCACCGGCGCACCTAGCTACGAGCAGTACTTC

j_gene: TRBJ2-1
d_gene: .
v_gene: TRBV10-3
abundance: .
CDR3aa: CAISPTEGGEQFF
CDR3nt: TGTGCCATCAGCCCGACCGAGGGTGGTGAGCAGTTCTTC

j_gene: TRBJ1-1
d_gene: .
v_gene: TRBV11-2
abundance: .
CDR3aa: CASSLGQSTEAFF
CDR3nt: TGTGCCAGCAGCTTAGGACAGAGCACTGAAGCTTTCTTT

j_gene: TRBJ1-2
d_gene: .
v_gene: TRBV4-3
abundance: .
CDR3aa: CASSQDGLNRNYGYTF
CDR3nt: TGCGCCAGCAGCCAAGATGGTCTTAACAGGAACTATGGCTACACCTTC

j_gene: TRBJ1-4
d_gene: .
v_gene: TRBV5-1
abundance: .
CDR3aa: CASSSLGGSNEKLFF
CDR3nt: TGCGCCAGCAGCTCCCTTGGGGGGTCTAATGAAAAACTGTTTTTT

j_gene: TRBJ1-6
d_gene: .
v_gene: TRBV7-2
abundance: .
CDR3aa: CASSVQGRGNSPLHF
CDR3nt: TGTGCCAGCAGCGTCCAGGGGCGCGGTAATTCACCCCTCCACTTT

j_gene: TRBJ1-1
d_gene: .
v_gene: TRBV13
abundance: .
CDR3aa: CASSLVGAGNTEAFF
CDR3nt: TGTGCCAGCAGCTTAGTGGGGGCTGGGAACACTGAAGCTTTCTTT

j_gene: TRBJ1-6
d_gene: .
v_gene: TRBV9
abundance: .
CDR3aa: CASSADWGQYYSPLHF
CDR3nt: TGTGCCAGCAGCGCCGACTGGGGGCAGTATTATTCACCCCTCCACTTT

j_gene: TRBJ1-1
d_gene: TRBD1
v_gene: TRBV7-2
abundance: .
CDR3aa: CASSLEGASDTEAFF
CDR3nt: TGTGCCAGCAGCTTAGAGGGGGCGTCCGACACTGAAGCTTTCTTT

j_gene: TRBJ2-5
d_gene: TRBD1
v_gene: TRBV10-3
abundance: .
CDR3aa: CASGRDRGQETQYF
CDR3nt: TGTGCCAGCGGCCGGGACAGGGGGCAAGAGACCCAGTACTTC

j_gene: TRBJ2-1
d_gene: .
v_gene: TRBV28
abundance: .
CDR3aa: CASSLPAGNEQFF
CDR3nt: TGTGCCAGCAGTTTGCCGGCAGGCAATGAGCAGTTCTTC

j_gene: TRBJ2-7
d_gene: TRBD2
v_gene: TRBV11-2
abundance: .
CDR3aa: CASSLGTLAGYEQYF
CDR3nt: TGTGCCAGCAGCTTAGGTACGCTAGCGGGGTACGAGCAGTACTTC

j_gene: TRBJ1-1
d_gene: .
v_gene: TRBV10-1
abundance: .
CDR3aa: CASSLDLNTEAFF
CDR3nt: TGCGCCAGCTCTCTGGACTTAAACACTGAAGCTTTCTTT

j_gene: TRBJ2-1
d_gene: TRBD1
v_gene: TRBV5-1
abundance: .
CDR3aa: CASSLAGTGNNEQFF
CDR3nt: TGCGCCAGCAGCTTGGCCGGGACAGGAAACAATGAGCAGTTCTTC

j_gene: TRBJ1-5
d_gene: TRBD1
v_gene: TRBV10-3
abundance: .
CDR3aa: CAISESPSPGQLHQPQHF
CDR3nt: TGTGCCATCAGTGAGTCGCCAAGTCCGGGACAGCTTCATCAGCCCCAGCATTTT

j_gene: TRBJ2-3
d_gene: TRBD2
v_gene: TRBV10-3
abundance: .
CDR3aa: CAISESDTSGGVDTQYF
CDR3nt: TGTGCCATCAGTGAGTCGGATACTAGCGGGGGGGTAGATACGCAGTATTTT